This T cell receptor (beta chain) was identified in a study of blood T cell repertoires in COVID-19. The data were produced by immunoSEQ multiplex PCR, yet TCRdb's version contains in-frame clones alone and is incomplete. This table has some 28,000 clones, about 80% appearing once. Germline CDR1 is LNHNV and CDR2 is YYDKDF (reference sequence). The CDR3 loop spans 16 amino acids. Trimming cost V 0 bases and J 7 bases; bases outside gene matches: 11. Sample: peripheral blood. J is TRBJ1-2 and V is TRBV15; 7 bases line up with TRBD1. The origin of this receptor is a man in his 70s with active COVID-19. CDR3 sequence reads: CATSREKDRESLGYTF. The CDR3 DNA sequence: TGTGCCACCAGCAGAGAAAAAGACAGGGAGAGTCTTGGCTACACCTTC.